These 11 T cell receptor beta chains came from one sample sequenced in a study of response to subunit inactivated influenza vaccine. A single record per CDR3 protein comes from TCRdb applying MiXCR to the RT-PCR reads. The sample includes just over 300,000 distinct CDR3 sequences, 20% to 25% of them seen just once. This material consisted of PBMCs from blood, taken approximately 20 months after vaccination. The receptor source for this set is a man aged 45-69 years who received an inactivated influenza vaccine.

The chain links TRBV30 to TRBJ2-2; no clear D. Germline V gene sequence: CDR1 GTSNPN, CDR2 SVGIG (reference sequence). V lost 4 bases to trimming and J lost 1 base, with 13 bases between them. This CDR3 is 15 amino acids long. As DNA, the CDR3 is TGTGCCTGGACTGACAAGTACAGGAACACCGGGGAGCTGTTTTTT. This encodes CAWTDKYRNTGELFF. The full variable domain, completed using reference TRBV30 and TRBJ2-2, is SQTIHQWPATLVQPVGSPLSLECTVEGTSNPNLYWYRQAAGRGLQLLFYSVGIGQISSEVPQNLSASRPQDRQFILSSKKLLLSDSGFYLCAWTDKYRNTGELFFGEGSRLTVL.

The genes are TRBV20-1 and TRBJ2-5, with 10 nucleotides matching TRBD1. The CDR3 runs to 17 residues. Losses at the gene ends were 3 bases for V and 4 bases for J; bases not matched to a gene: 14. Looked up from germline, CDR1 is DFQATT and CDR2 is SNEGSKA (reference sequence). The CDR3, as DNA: TGCAGTGCTAGGTCGGTCCCGGGACAGGGGCGGGGAGAGACCCAGTACTTC. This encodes CSARSVPGQGRGETQYF.

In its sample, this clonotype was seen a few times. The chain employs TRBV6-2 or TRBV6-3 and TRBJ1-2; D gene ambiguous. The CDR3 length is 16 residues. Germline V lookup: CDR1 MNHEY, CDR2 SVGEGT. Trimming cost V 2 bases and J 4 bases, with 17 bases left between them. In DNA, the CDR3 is TGTGCCAGCAGTTACCATCCCAGATATATGGGCTATGGCTACACCTTC. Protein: CASSYHPRYMGYGYTF.

CDR3 sequence: CASRVGGRPDNEQFF. In DNA, the CDR3 is TGTGCCAGCAGGGTCGGGGGCAGGCCGGACAATGAGCAGTTCTTC. The genes are TRBV7-2 and TRBJ2-1; the D call may be TRBD1 or TRBD2 (6 bases each). Trimming removed 6 bases at V and 5 bases at J, with 17 bases between. This CDR3 region has 15 residues. The V gene's germline CDR1 is SGHTA and CDR2 FQGNSA.

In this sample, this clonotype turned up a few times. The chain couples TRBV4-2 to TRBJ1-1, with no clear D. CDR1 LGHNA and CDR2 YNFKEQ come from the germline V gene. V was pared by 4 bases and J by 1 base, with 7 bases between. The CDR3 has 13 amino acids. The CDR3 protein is CASSPQSNTEAFF. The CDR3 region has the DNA TGTGCCAGCAGCCCCCAGTCGAACACTGAAGCTTTCTTT.

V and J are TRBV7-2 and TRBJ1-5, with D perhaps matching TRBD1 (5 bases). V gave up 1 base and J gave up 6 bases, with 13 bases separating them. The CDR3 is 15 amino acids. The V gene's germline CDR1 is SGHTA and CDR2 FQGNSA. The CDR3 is CASSLVGGDSQPQHF. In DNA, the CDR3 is TGTGCCAGCAGCTTAGTCGGAGGGGATAGTCAGCCCCAGCATTTT.

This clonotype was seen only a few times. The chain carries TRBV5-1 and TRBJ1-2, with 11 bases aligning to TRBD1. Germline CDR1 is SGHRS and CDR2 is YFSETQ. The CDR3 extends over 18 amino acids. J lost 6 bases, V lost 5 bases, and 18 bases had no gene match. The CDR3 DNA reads TGCGCCAGCAGTTCTTGGCGTCGGGACAGGGGGTTAAAGGATGGCTACACCTTC. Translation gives CASSSWRRDRGLKDGYTF.

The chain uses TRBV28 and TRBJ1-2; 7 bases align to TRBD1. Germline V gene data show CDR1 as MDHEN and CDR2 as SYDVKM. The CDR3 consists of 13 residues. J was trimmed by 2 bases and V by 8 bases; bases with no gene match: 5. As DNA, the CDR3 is TGTGCCAGCCTCGACAGGGTCAACTATGGCTACACCTTC. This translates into CASLDRVNYGYTF.

CDR3 in amino acids: CASTRQGAQETQYF. The CDR3 DNA is TGTGCCAGCACCCGACAGGGGGCCCAAGAGACCCAGTACTTC. The V gene is TRBV7-2, the J gene TRBJ2-5; 10 bases are shared with TRBD1. There are 14 residues in the CDR3. V lost 7 bases to trimming and J lost 1 base; unmatched junction nucleotides: 3. Germline assignment: CDR1 SGHTA and CDR2 FQGNSA.

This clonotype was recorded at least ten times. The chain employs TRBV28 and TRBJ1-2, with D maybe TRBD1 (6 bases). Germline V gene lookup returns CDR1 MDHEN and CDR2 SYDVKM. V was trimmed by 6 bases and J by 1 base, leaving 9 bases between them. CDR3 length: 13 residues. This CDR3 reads CASSQDSNYGYTF. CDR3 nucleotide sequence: TGTGCCAGCAGCCAGGACAGTAACTATGGCTACACCTTC.

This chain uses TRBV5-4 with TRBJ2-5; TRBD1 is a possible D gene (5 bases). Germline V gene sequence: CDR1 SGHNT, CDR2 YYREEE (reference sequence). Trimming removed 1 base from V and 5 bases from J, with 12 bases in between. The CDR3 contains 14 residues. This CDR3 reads CASSLYRKTETQYF. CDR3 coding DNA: TGTGCCAGCAGCTTGTACAGGAAAACGGAGACCCAGTACTTC.